Listed below are T cell receptor beta chains from one sample, sequenced in a study of blood T cell repertoires in COVID-19. Using immunoSEQ multiplex PCR, the repertoire was profiled, and TCRdb retains in-frame clones only, with some absent. Altogether under 300,000 clones are present, about 82% being singletons, with the ten largest covering 9% to 15%. Sequencing input: peripheral blood. The source of these receptors is a man older than 75 with acute or convalescent COVID-19. Both conserved end residues are part of each CDR3. D genes are given only for firm matches. The listing skips clone size in some rows; elsewhere it reads once, few, many or a size class.

CATSRVGASRNSPLHF,TGTGCCACCAGCAGAGTGGGGGCCTCCAGGAATTCACCCCTCCACTTT,TRBJ1-6,few,-,TRBV15
CASNPGGGGYVEQYF,TGTGCCAGCAACCCCGGTGGGGGGGGGTACGTCGAGCAGTACTTC,TRBJ2-7,-,TRBD2,TRBV11-3
CASSQGSGSWYEQYF,TGTGCCAGCAGCCAAGGAAGCGGGAGCTGGTACGAGCAGTACTTC,TRBJ2-7,few,TRBD2,TRBV14
CASSEIYRSSTEAFF,TGCGCCAGCAGTGAGATATACAGGTCGTCCACTGAAGCTTTCTTT,TRBJ1-1,few,-,TRBV10-2
CASRESGATGELFF,TGTGCCAGCAGAGAGAGCGGGGCCACCGGGGAGCTGTTTTTT,TRBJ2-2,-,TRBD2,TRBV2
CASSGGTTGLWQQFF,TGTGCCAGCAGCGGAGGGACTACCGGTCTATGGCAGCAGTTCTTC,TRBJ2-1,once,TRBD2,TRBV7-3
CASRGQPNQPQHF,TGTGCCAGCAGGGGACAGCCCAATCAGCCCCAGCATTTT,TRBJ1-5,-,TRBD1,TRBV3-1/TRBV3-2
CASTLGGTTEAFF,TGTGCCAGCACTTTGGGAGGGACCACTGAAGCTTTCTTT,TRBJ1-1,once,-,TRBV12-3/TRBV12-4
CASSPGQGRDGYTF,TGTGCCAGCAGCCCCGGACAGGGTCGGGATGGCTACACCTTC,TRBJ1-2,-,TRBD1,TRBV28
CASIGTGGGEQFF,TGTGCCAGTATTGGGACAGGGGGTGGTGAGCAGTTCTTC,TRBJ2-1,-,TRBD1,TRBV19
CASSLLSGSRHEQYF,TGTGCCAGCAGCTTACTTAGCGGGAGTCGCCACGAGCAGTACTTC,TRBJ2-7,-,TRBD2,TRBV5-4
CASSLAGPQPQHF,TGTGCCAGCTCACTGGCTGGTCCGCAGCCCCAGCATTTT,TRBJ1-5,-,-,TRBV18
CATGGDRVGEQYF,TGTGCCACAGGGGGGGACAGGGTAGGCGAGCAGTACTTC,TRBJ2-7,once,TRBD1,TRBV28
CASSQVVGVGNTIYF,TGCGCCAGCAGCCAAGTGGTTGGAGTTGGAAACACCATATATTTT,TRBJ1-3,-,-,TRBV4-3
CASQLGQIYEQYF,TGTGCCAGCCAACTAGGGCAGATCTACGAGCAGTACTTC,TRBJ2-7,-,-,TRBV28
CASSEQEGGLYEQYF,TGTGCCAGCAGCGAGCAAGAAGGGGGCCTGTACGAGCAGTACTTC,TRBJ2-7,-,TRBD1,TRBV7-6
CASSGIQGSLETQYF,TGTGCCAGCTCAGGCATACAGGGGAGTTTGGAGACCCAGTACTTC,TRBJ2-5,-,TRBD1,TRBV18
CASSKGPASSYEQYF,TGTGCCAGCAGCAAAGGCCCCGCCAGCTCCTACGAGCAGTACTTC,TRBJ2-7,-,-,TRBV21-1
CASSFQGVVTEAFF,TGCGCCAGCAGCTTCCAGGGGGTGGTCACTGAAGCTTTCTTT,TRBJ1-1,-,TRBD1,TRBV5-1
CASSLSGQYGYTF,TGTGCCAGCAGTTTATCAGGACAGTATGGCTACACCTTC,TRBJ1-2,-,-,TRBV27
CASSLSGRRDEQYF,TGCGCCAGCAGCTTAAGCGGGAGAAGGGACGAGCAGTACTTC,TRBJ2-7,-,TRBD2,TRBV5-1
CASSLGLAGAILGTDTQYF,TGCGCCAGCAGCTTGGGACTAGCGGGAGCTATTCTCGGCACAGATACGCAGTATTTT,TRBJ2-3,-,TRBD2,TRBV5-1
CASTPGYRSHQPQHF,TGTGCCAGCACTCCGGGTTATCGGTCGCATCAGCCCCAGCATTTT,TRBJ1-5,-,-,TRBV28
CASSVDPSGGVSAFF,TGTGCCAGCAGCGTAGACCCGTCTGGGGGGGTTTCTGCTTTCTTT,TRBJ1-1,-,-,TRBV9
CASSLAQTPYNEQFF,TGTGCTAGCAGCTTAGCTCAGACACCTTACAATGAGCAGTTCTTC,TRBJ2-1,-,-,TRBV7-7
CASRPSGTGLGRLFF,TGCGCCAGCAGACCTAGCGGGACAGGCTTGGGGAGGCTGTTTTTT,TRBJ1-4,-,TRBD1,TRBV5-1
CASSVGGTGKGNTEAFF,TGTGCCAGCAGTGTGGGGGGGACAGGTAAGGGCAACACTGAAGCTTTCTTT,TRBJ1-1,-,TRBD1,TRBV5-4
CASSYNRAPYEQYF,TGTGCCAGCAGTTACAACAGGGCCCCCTACGAGCAGTACTTC,TRBJ2-7,once,-,TRBV6-5
CASSPPGPGEYNIQYF,TGTGCCAGCTCACCCCCGGGCCCAGGGGAGTACAACATTCAGTACTTC,TRBJ2-4,-,-,TRBV18
CASSVEQGNSPLHF,TGTGCCAGCAGCGTAGAACAGGGGAATTCACCCCTCCACTTT,TRBJ1-6,once,TRBD1,TRBV9
CASSRQGANQPQHF,TGTGCCAGCAGTAGACAGGGGGCTAATCAGCCCCAGCATTTT,TRBJ1-5,-,TRBD1,TRBV28
CASSRYLTGNYGYTF,TGTGCCAGCAGCCGATACCTGACGGGAAACTATGGCTACACCTTC,TRBJ1-2,-,-,TRBV6-5
CASSLGAGTSYNEQFF,TGCGCCAGCAGCTTGGGAGCGGGAACCTCCTACAATGAGCAGTTCTTC,TRBJ2-1,-,TRBD2,TRBV5-1
CASSLGTGNSPLHF,TGTGCCAGCAGCTTGGGGACAGGGAATTCACCCCTCCACTTT,TRBJ1-6,-,TRBD1,TRBV5-5
CASSYSSEQGTQYF,TGTGCCAGCAGTTACTCGTCTGAGCAGGGTACGCAGTATTTT,TRBJ2-3,-,-,TRBV6-6
CASKGGNSNQPQHF,TGTGCCAGCAAGGGGGGGAACAGCAATCAGCCCCAGCATTTT,TRBJ1-5,-,-,TRBV2
CASSVGQNYGYTF,TGTGCCAGCAGCGTCGGACAAAACTATGGCTACACCTTC,TRBJ1-2,-,-,TRBV9
CASSQEGLAGSYEQYF,TGCGCCAGCAGCCAAGAAGGACTAGCGGGGTCTTACGAGCAGTACTTC,TRBJ2-7,-,TRBD2,TRBV4-1
CASSNTGGTGELFF,TGTGCCAGTAGTAATACAGGGGGGACCGGGGAGCTGTTTTTT,TRBJ2-2,-,TRBD1,TRBV19
CASSTGGVSVLTMAYTF,TGTGCCAGTAGCACAGGGGGGGTCTCCGTCTTAACTATGGCCTACACCTTC,TRBJ1-2,-,TRBD1,TRBV19
CASSQALRAEAFF,TGTGCCAGCAGCCAAGCCCTGAGGGCTGAAGCTTTCTTT,TRBJ1-1,-,-,TRBV14